This T cell receptor beta chain was found in a study of shared clonotypes between healthy human individuals. For the study at large: The study enrolled a couple of women and a few men aged 18 to 49.

Naive CD8 cells, CD45RO-negative and positively selected for CCR7, excluded terminally differentiated effector memory CD45RA+ cells. Broader study findings: Large depth notwithstanding, sorted-subset sequencing proved incomplete by rarefaction.

The method was immunoSEQ multiplex PCR; TCRdb's version includes in-frame clones alone and lacks a portion of them. The sample has over 2 million clones, around 96% seen once. Germline lookup yields CDR1 SGHRS and CDR2 YFSETQ. The CDR3 sequence is 16 residues long. Between the trimmed V and J ends, which lost 0 bases and 0 bases, there was a span of 9 bases. In regard to this clone: Its antigen is not known.

This chain connects TRBV5-1 to TRBJ2-2; tentatively, D is TRBD1 (5 bases). The sequence derives from a man aged 18 to 30 in good health. Sequenced sample: naive CD8+ T cells sorted from blood. The CDR3 nucleotides read TGCGCCAGCAGCTTGGTACGACAGCCGAACACCGGGGAGCTGTTTTTT. Translated: CASSLVRQPNTGELFF.